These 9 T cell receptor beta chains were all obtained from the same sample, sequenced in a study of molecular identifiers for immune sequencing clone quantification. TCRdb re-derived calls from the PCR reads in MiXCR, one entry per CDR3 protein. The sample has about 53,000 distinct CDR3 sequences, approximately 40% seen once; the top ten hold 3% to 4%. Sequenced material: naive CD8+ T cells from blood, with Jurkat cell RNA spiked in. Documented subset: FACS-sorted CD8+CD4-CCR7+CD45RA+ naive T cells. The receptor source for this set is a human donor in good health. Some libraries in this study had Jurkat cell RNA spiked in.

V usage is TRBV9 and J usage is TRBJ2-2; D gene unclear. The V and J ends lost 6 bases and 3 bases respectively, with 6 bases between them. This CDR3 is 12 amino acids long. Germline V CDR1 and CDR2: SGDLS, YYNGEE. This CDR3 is CASTTYTGELFF. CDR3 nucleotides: TGTGCCAGCACGACGTACACCGGGGAGCTGTTTTTT.

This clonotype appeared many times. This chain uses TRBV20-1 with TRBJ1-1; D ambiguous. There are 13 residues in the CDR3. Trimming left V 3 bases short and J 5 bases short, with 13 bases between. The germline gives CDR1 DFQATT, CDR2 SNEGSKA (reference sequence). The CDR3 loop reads CSASLVGLTEAFF. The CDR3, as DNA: TGCAGTGCTAGTTTGGTCGGGTTAACTGAAGCTTTCTTT.

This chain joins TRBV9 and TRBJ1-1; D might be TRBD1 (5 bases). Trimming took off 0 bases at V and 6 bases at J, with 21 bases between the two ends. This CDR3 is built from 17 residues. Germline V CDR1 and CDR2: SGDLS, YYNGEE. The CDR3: CASSVEETGQGRAEAFF. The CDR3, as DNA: TGTGCCAGCAGCGTAGAAGAAACGGGGCAGGGTCGGGCTGAAGCTTTCTTT.

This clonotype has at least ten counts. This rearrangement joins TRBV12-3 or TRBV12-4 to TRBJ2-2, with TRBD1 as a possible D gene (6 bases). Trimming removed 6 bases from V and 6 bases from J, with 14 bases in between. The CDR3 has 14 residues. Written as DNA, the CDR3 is TGTGCCAGCAGGTTCCAGGGGCGGGCCGGGGAGCTGTTTTTT. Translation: CASRFQGRAGELFF.

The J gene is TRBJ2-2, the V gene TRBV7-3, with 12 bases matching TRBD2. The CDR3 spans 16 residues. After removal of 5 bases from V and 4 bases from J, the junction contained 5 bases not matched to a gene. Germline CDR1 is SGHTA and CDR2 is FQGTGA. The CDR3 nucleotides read TGTGCCAGCAGCCCCCAGGGACTAGCGGGCACCGGGGAGCTGTTTTTT. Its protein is CASSPQGLAGTGELFF.

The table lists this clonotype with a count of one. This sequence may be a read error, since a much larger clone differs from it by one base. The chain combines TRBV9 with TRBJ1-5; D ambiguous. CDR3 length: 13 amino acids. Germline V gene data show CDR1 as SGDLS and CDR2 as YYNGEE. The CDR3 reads CASSVGSNQPQQF. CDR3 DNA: TGTGCCAGCAGCGTAGGCAGTAATCAGCCCCAGCAATTT. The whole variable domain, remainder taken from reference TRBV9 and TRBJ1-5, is DSGVTQTPKHLITATGQRVTLRCSPRSGDLSVYWYQQSLDQGLQFLIQYYNGEERAKGNILERFSAQQFPDLHSELNLSSLELGDSALYFCASSVGSNQPQQFGDGTRLSIL.

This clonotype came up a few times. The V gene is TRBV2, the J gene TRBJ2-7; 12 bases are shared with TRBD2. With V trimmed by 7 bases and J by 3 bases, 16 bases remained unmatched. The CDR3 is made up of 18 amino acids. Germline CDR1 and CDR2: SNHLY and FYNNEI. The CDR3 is CASNSHLTSGRTVYEQYF. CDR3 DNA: TGTGCCAGCAATTCCCACCTGACTAGCGGGAGAACTGTCTACGAGCAGTACTTC.

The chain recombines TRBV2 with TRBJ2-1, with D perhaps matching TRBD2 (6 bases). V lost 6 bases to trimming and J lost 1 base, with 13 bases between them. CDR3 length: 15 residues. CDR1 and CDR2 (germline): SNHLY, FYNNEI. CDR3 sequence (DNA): TGTGCCAGCAGGGTAGGAGGGGTTTCCTACAATGAGCAGTTCTTC. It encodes CASRVGGVSYNEQFF.

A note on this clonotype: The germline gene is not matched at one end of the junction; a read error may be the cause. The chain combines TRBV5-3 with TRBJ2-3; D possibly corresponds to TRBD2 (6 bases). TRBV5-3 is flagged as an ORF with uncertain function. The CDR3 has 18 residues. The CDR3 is CASSLEGGAELGTDTQYF. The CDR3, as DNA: TGTGCCAGCAGCTTGGAGGGCGGGGCAGAACTCGGCACAGATACGCAGTATTTT.